The 24 T cell receptor beta chains presented below share a single source sample, sequenced in a study of T cells in localized non-small cell lung cancer. The method was immunoSEQ multiplex PCR; TCRdb's version includes in-frame clones alone and lacks a portion of them. The sample contains tens of thousands of clones, roughly 90% of which appear only once. The specimen comprised peripheral blood, sampled before any cancer treatment. The receptors were sampled from a man aged 35 to 69 with stage I squamous cell lung carcinoma.

V is TRBV18 and J is TRBJ2-6; D is undetermined. Germline V gene lookup returns CDR1 KGHSH and CDR2 LQKENI. The CDR3 spans 19 residues. Trimming pared 2 bases from V and 0 bases from J, leaving 17 bases between. CDR3 sequence: CASSPFASLRDSGANVLTF. The DNA for the CDR3 is TGTGCCAGCTCACCATTTGCCAGTTTAAGGGACTCTGGGGCCAACGTCCTGACTTTC.

This clone was observed a single time. The chain couples TRBV7-9 to TRBJ1-4; tentative D call: TRBD1 (5 bases). The CDR3 has 17 amino acids. Germline CDR1 SEHNR, CDR2 FQNEAQ (reference sequence). V was trimmed by 2 bases and J by 4 bases, leaving 17 bases between them. The CDR3 sequence: CASSLRESRGGNEKLFF. The CDR3 DNA reads as TGTGCCAGCAGCTTAAGAGAAAGTCGCGGGGGTAATGAAAAACTGTTTTTT.

The chain couples TRBV4-1 to TRBJ1-2, with 10 bases that match TRBD1. CDR1 and CDR2 from the germline V gene are MGHRA and YSYEKL. This CDR3 region has 15 residues. Trimming took 2 bases from V and 4 from J; bases not matched to a gene: 4. CDR3 bases: TGCGCCAGCAGCCAACCGGGACAGGGGTCCTATGGCTACACCTTC. Protein product: CASSQPGQGSYGYTF.

This chain uses TRBV5-1 with TRBJ1-1; 7 bases are shared with TRBD1. The CDR3 consists of 14 residues. CDR1 is SGHRS, CDR2 YFSETQ, per germline. Unmatched junction bases numbered 9, after V lost 3 bases and J lost 7 bases. The DNA for the CDR3 is TGCGCCAGCAGCTCCGATACCCGGACAGGTGAAGCTTTCTTT. Amino acids: CASSSDTRTGEAFF.

This clone came up once. The CDR3 DNA reads as TGTGCCAGCTCACCACCCAGGGGGATTGTGATGGATACGCAGTATTTT. Translating gives CASSPPRGIVMDTQYF. The V call is TRBV18, the J call TRBJ2-3; TRBD1 matches at 7 bases. The V gene's germline CDR1 is KGHSH and CDR2 LQKENI. This CDR3 is built from 16 residues. V gave up 0 bases and J gave up 6 bases; unmatched junction bases: 9.

The V and J genes are TRBV5-4 and TRBJ1-1, with D unresolved. There are 17 residues in the CDR3. With 5 bases removed from V and 2 bases from J, the gap between germline ends came to 22 bases. CDR1 and CDR2 (germline): SGHNT, YYREEE (reference sequence). The CDR3 DNA follows: TGTGCCAGCAGTAGAGGGCGGGGTACGGAGACAAACACTGAAGCTTTCTTT. Encoded protein: CASSRGRGTETNTEAFF.

The V and J genes are TRBV28 and TRBJ1-2, with a tentative D call TRBD1 (6 bases). CDR1 and CDR2 from the germline V gene are MDHEN and SYDVKM. The V and J ends lost 4 bases and 5 bases respectively, with 20 bases between them. The CDR3 loop spans 16 amino acids. The CDR3 DNA follows: TGTGCCAGCAGTTCGACCCGACAGGTAGCCTATTATGGCTACACCTTC. It encodes CASSSTRQVAYYGYTF.

As DNA, the CDR3 is TGTGCCAGCAGCTTAGGGGGACGAAGGAACGAGCAGTACTTC. Protein sequence: CASSLGGRRNEQYF. V gene TRBV7-2 combines with J gene TRBJ2-7; D may correspond to TRBD1 or TRBD2 (5 bases each). The germline V and J ends were trimmed by 1 base and 5 bases, with 12 bases remaining between them. CDR1 SGHTA and CDR2 FQGNSA come from the germline V gene. The length of the CDR3 is 14 residues.

This chain connects TRBV14 to TRBJ1-3; D not certain. The germline gives CDR1 SGHDN, CDR2 FVKESK. The CDR3 spans 15 residues. V was trimmed by 2 bases and J by 0 bases, leaving 8 bases between them. CDR3 residues: CASSQQDFSGNTIYF. The CDR3 DNA follows: TGTGCCAGCAGCCAACAGGACTTCTCTGGAAACACCATATATTTT.

This chain connects TRBV2 to TRBJ2-3, with D uncertain. The CDR3 sequence is 15 residues long. V was clipped by 4 bases and J by 5 bases, with 16 bases between them. Germline V gives CDR1 SNHLY, CDR2 FYNNEI. CDR3 residues: CASSVPAVGVDTQYF. DNA for the CDR3: TGTGCCAGCAGTGTTCCGGCGGTCGGCGTAGATACGCAGTATTTT.

The rearrangement joins TRBV6-5 to TRBJ2-7; perhaps TRBD1 as D (5 bases). CDR1 and CDR2 (germline): MNHEY, SVGAGI. The CDR3 is 14 residues long. V was pared by 10 bases and J by 7 bases, with 23 bases between. The CDR3 nucleotides are TGTGCCACCCAAGGGGTATCCCGGAGTGGGGAGCAGTACTTC. It codes for CATQGVSRSGEQYF.

The chain combines TRBV7-2 with TRBJ1-4; D call uncertain. Germline CDR1 is SGHTA and CDR2 is FQGNSA. This CDR3 contains 11 residues. V lost 6 bases and J lost 6, with 5 bases in between. The chain's CDR3 is CASRKDEKLFF. The DNA of the CDR3 is TGTGCCAGCAGGAAGGATGAAAAACTGTTTTTT. Using reference TRBV7-2 and TRBJ1-4 for the parts outside the CDR3, the full variable domain is GAGVSQSPSNKVTEKGKDVELRCDPISGHTALYWYRQSLGQGLEFLIYFQGNSAPDKSGLPSDRFSAERTGGSVSTLTIQRTQQEDSAVYLCASRKDEKLFFGSGTQLSVL.

This chain links TRBV2 with TRBJ2-5; TRBD2 is a possible D gene (6 bases). V lost 2 bases and J lost 5, with 12 bases in between. This CDR3 region has 14 residues. The germline CDR1 and CDR2 sequences are SNHLY and FYNNEI. CDR3 in DNA: TGTGCCAGCAGTGAAAACGGGGGTTGGGAGACCCAGTACTTC. Protein: CASSENGGWETQYF. Based on the CDR3 plus reference TRBV2 and TRBJ2-5, the full variable domain is EPEVTQTPSHQVTQMGQEVILRCVPISNHLYFYWYRQILGQKVEFLVSFYNNEISEKSEIFDDQFSVERPDGSNFTLKIRSTKLEDSAMYFCASSENGGWETQYFGPGTRLLVL.

V usage is TRBV15 and J usage is TRBJ2-4; possibly TRBD1 or TRBD2 for D (5 bases each). Germline V CDR1 and CDR2: LNHNV, YYDKDF (reference sequence). CDR3 size: 19 residues. Trimming shortened V by 0 bases and J by 2 bases, and 20 bases separated the two germline ends. The CDR3 protein is CATSRDPTSRGASKNIQYF. CDR3 bases: TGTGCCACCAGCAGAGATCCAACCTCACGGGGCGCGTCCAAAAACATTCAGTACTTC.

This sequence joins TRBV6-1 and TRBJ1-5; D not certain. CDR3 length equals 14 residues. The V end was cut by 0 bases, the J end by 9 bases, with 12 bases between. Germline V gene lookup returns CDR1 MNHNS and CDR2 SASEGT. The CDR3 coding sequence is TGTGCCAGCAGTGAAGCAGAACGGAGAGGGCCCCAGCATTTT. This codes for CASSEAERRGPQHF.

This chain connects TRBV6-5 to TRBJ1-2, with 7 nucleotides matching TRBD1. J gave up 2 bases and V 6 bases, and 6 bases lay outside the gene matches. Germline V gene sequence: CDR1 MNHEY, CDR2 SVGAGI. The CDR3 is 14 amino acids. Written as DNA, the CDR3 is TGTGCCAGCAGAACAGGGGAACTGAACTATGGCTACACCTTC. Protein sequence: CASRTGELNYGYTF.

The V gene is TRBV15, the J gene TRBJ2-5; TRBD2 aligns across 8 bases. The CDR3 loop spans 15 amino acids. The V gene end was trimmed by 9 bases and the J gene end by 2 bases; junction bases not matched to a gene: 11. CDR1 LNHNV and CDR2 YYDKDF come from the germline V gene (reference sequence). Here the CDR3 DNA reads TGTGCCACTCGGACTAGCAACCAACCTCAAGAGACCCAGTACTTC. Its translation: CATRTSNQPQETQYF.

The chain recombines TRBV7-2 with TRBJ2-7; TRBD1 might be the D (5 bases). Germline-derived CDR1 and CDR2 are SGHTA and FQGNSA. V shed 1 base and J shed 0 bases, with 10 bases lying between them. This CDR3 region has 15 residues. CDR3 bases: TGTGCCAGCAGCTTAGTGCTGGACAACTCCTACGAGCAGTACTTC. Translated, it gives CASSLVLDNSYEQYF.

J is TRBJ1-4 and V is TRBV5-6; perhaps TRBD1 as D (5 bases). Trimming cost V 4 bases and J 5 bases, with 15 bases left between them. The CDR3 totals 15 residues. Germline lookup yields CDR1 SGHDT and CDR2 YYEEEE. CDR3: CASSDRDGKNEKLFF. DNA of the CDR3: TGTGCCAGCAGCGACCGGGACGGAAAAAATGAAAAACTGTTTTTT.

The chain carries TRBV6-1 and TRBJ1-5; the D is unclear. V lost 1 base and J 6 bases, leaving 7 bases between the germline ends. The CDR3 has 13 residues. Germline V CDR1 and CDR2: MNHNS, SASEGT. The CDR3 coding sequence is TGTGCCAGCAGTGAAGGGAGGAGTCAGCCCCAGCATTTT. Translation: CASSEGRSQPQHF.

The rearrangement uses TRBV27 and TRBJ1-6, with D unclear. This CDR3 region has 14 residues. Trimming removed 6 bases from V and 2 bases from J, with 8 bases in between. Germline loops: CDR1 MNHEY, CDR2 SMNVEV (reference sequence). This CDR3 reads CASSLRAYNSPLHF. In nucleotides, the CDR3 is TGTGCCAGCAGCCTGCGGGCCTATAATTCACCCCTCCACTTT.

Turning to this clone: An end of the junction differs from the germline gene, which may be a read error. The gene calls are TRBV7-9 and TRBJ1-4; D is unresolved. The germline gives CDR1 SEHNR, CDR2 FQNEAQ (reference sequence). The CDR3 runs 17 residues. CDR3 sequence: CACSLASRRWGNEKLFF. CDR3 nucleotide sequence: TGTGCCTGCAGCTTAGCGTCGCGCAGGTGGGGTAATGAAAAACTGTTTTTT.

CDR3 protein: CASSTVRGRSSYNEQFF. The CDR3 DNA reads as TGCGCCAGCAGCACGGTTCGCGGGCGGAGCTCCTACAATGAGCAGTTCTTC. The V call is TRBV5-1, the J call TRBJ2-1; D possibly corresponds to TRBD2 (5 bases). The CDR3 consists of 17 residues. Trimming pared 4 bases from V and 0 bases from J, leaving 17 bases between. Per germline, CDR1 SGHRS and CDR2 YFSETQ.

The CDR3 region has the DNA TGTGTCAGAAGCTTTTTTGACAGGCCCCCCTCTCGCAGTTCACCCCTCCACTTT. It codes for CVRSFFDRPPSRSSPLHF. The chain uses TRBV7-5 and TRBJ1-6; TRBD1, the table's D call, was not compared with the DNA. TRBV7-5 is designated a pseudogene. This CDR3 region has 18 residues.